The entry below gives a single T cell receptor (beta chain) sequence along with its context. This sample also contains other DNA sequences that code for the same CDR3. Every donor, a Caucasian adult, lived in Nashville, Tennessee. The entry originates in a study of shared clonotypes between healthy human individuals. Background on the study: CD4 naive and memory got three plates each, CD8 naive two, CD8 memory one.

The germline CDR1 and CDR2 sequences are KGHSH and LQKENI. The CDR3 sequence is 15 residues long. Trimming at V came to 3 bases and at J to 1 base, leaving 5 bases not matched to a gene. Generated by immunoSEQ multiplex PCR, the TCRdb table keeps only in-frame clones and is missing some. Here the sample spans 2,500,000 or so clones, over 85% being singletons. The receptor was derived from a man aged 18 to 30 in good health. What was sequenced was naive CD4+ T cells sorted from blood. Noted subset: CD45RA+ positively selected. The V and J genes are TRBV18 and TRBJ2-7, with 8 bases fitting TRBD1. DNA of the CDR3: TGTGCCAGCTCACCCCCGGGACAGGTTTCCTACGAGCAGTACTTC. Encoded protein: CASSPPGQVSYEQYF.